Listed here are 12 T cell receptor beta chains from one sample, sequenced in a study of monozygotic twins with cystic fibrosis. The method was immunoSEQ multiplex PCR; TCRdb's version includes in-frame clones alone and lacks a portion of them. The data hold roughly 29,000 clones, with just under 85% observed a single time. The specimen was blood. The receptor source for this set is a girl aged 2-10 years with cystic fibrosis.

The chain is built from TRBV30 and TRBJ1-1, with no clear D. Between the trimmed V and J ends, which lost 4 bases and 4 bases, there was a span of 13 bases. Germline V CDR1 and CDR2: GTSNPN, SVGIG (reference sequence). This CDR3 spans 13 amino acids. In DNA, the CDR3 is TGTGCCTGGACCAGTAATGCGGGCACTGAAGCTTTCTTT. Its protein is CAWTSNAGTEAFF.

The chain couples TRBV6-1 to TRBJ2-1, with no clear D. Germline V gives CDR1 MNHNS, CDR2 SASEGT. V was shortened by 0 bases and J by 7 bases, with 7 bases between the two germline ends. CDR3 length equals 13 residues. The chain's CDR3 is CASSEADGNEQFF. The CDR3, as DNA: TGTGCCAGCAGTGAAGCCGATGGGAATGAGCAGTTCTTC.

DNA of the CDR3: TGCAGCGTTGAGGACAGGGTCTACGAGCAGTACTTC. This gives the protein CSVEDRVYEQYF. The chain employs TRBV29-1 and TRBJ2-7; 8 bases map to TRBD1. Germline CDR1 is SQVTM and CDR2 is ANQGSEA. With V trimmed by 3 bases and J by 3 bases, 1 base remained unmatched. The CDR3 contains 12 residues.

The chain links TRBV5-1 to TRBJ2-5, with TRBD2 matching 10 bases. CDR3 length equals 16 residues. Germline V gene data show CDR1 as SGHRS and CDR2 as YFSETQ. The ends lost 4 bases at V and 2 bases at J; junction bases unmatched: 8. This CDR3 is CASSPLSGRDQETQYF. The CDR3 nucleotides read TGCGCCAGCAGCCCGCTGAGCGGGAGGGATCAAGAGACCCAGTACTTC.

V usage is TRBV14 and J usage is TRBJ2-1; 9 bases agree with TRBD2. CDR1 and CDR2 from the germline V gene are SGHDN and FVKESK. After removal of 5 bases from V and 6 bases from J, the junction contained 11 bases not matched to a gene. The CDR3 contains 16 residues. In DNA form, the CDR3 reads TGTGCCAGCAGCAGCCTGGTAGCGGGAGCCCCCAATGAGCAGTTCTTC. It codes for CASSSLVAGAPNEQFF.

This clone came up once. The chain has TRBV30 and TRBJ2-7; D not certain. This CDR3 is built from 11 residues. In germline, CDR1 is GTSNPN, CDR2 SVGIG (reference sequence). V was trimmed by 8 bases and J by 3 bases, leaving 11 bases between them. This CDR3 reads CARKEGYEQYF. DNA of the CDR3: TGTGCCAGAAAAGAAGGCTACGAGCAGTACTTC.

The rearrangement joins TRBV25-1 to TRBJ1-1; D gene uncertain. This CDR3 comprises 11 residues. Trimming removed 4 bases from V and 4 bases from J, with 4 bases in between. The V gene's germline CDR1 is MGHDK and CDR2 SYGVNS. In DNA form, the CDR3 reads TGTGCCAGCAGTGGACTCACTGAAGCTTTCTTT. Amino acids: CASSGLTEAFF.

The chain couples TRBV5-1 to TRBJ1-2; D ambiguous. Germline V CDR1 and CDR2: SGHRS, YFSETQ. This CDR3 is 17 amino acids long. Trimming pared 0 bases from V and 4 bases from J, leaving 19 bases between. CDR3 nucleotide sequence: TGCGCCAGCAGCTTGGCCGTTGTGGCAGACCAACCCTATGGCTACACCTTC. Amino acids: CASSLAVVADQPYGYTF.

The V call is TRBV29-1, the J call TRBJ1-2, with D perhaps matching TRBD1 (5 bases). The germline gives CDR1 SQVTM, CDR2 ANQGSEA. The ends were cut back, 8 bases at V and 5 bases at J, with 18 bases in the middle. The CDR3 spans 13 residues. CDR3 nucleotides: TGCAGCTCGCCCTCAGCGGGGGAATATGGCTACACCTTC. This encodes CSSPSAGEYGYTF.

The V gene is TRBV7-9, the J gene TRBJ2-1, with TRBD2 matching over 9 bases. V shed 5 bases, J shed 5 bases, and the junction held 7 bases outside the gene matches. Germline CDR1 reads SEHNR; CDR2 reads FQNEAQ (reference sequence). This CDR3 is 15 amino acids long. The CDR3 region has the DNA TGTGCCAGCAGCCCTACTAGCGGGCCGAACAATGAGCAGTTCTTC. Translating it yields CASSPTSGPNNEQFF.

This chain connects TRBV19 to TRBJ1-5; perhaps TRBD1 as D (5 bases). CDR3 length: 12 residues. Germline V CDR1 and CDR2: LNHDA, SQIVND (reference sequence). The V and J ends lost 0 bases and 9 bases respectively, with 6 bases between them. Written as DNA, the CDR3 is TGTGCCAGTAGTATAGAGGGACTGCCCCAGCATTTT. Residues: CASSIEGLPQHF. Full variable domain (missing parts from reference TRBV19 and TRBJ1-5): DGGITQSPKYLFRKEGQNVTLSCEQNLNHDAMYWYRQDPGQGLRLIYYSQIVNDFQKGDIAEGYSVSREKKESFPLTVTSAQKNPTAFYLCASSIEGLPQHFGDGTRLSIL.

V and J are TRBV14 and TRBJ2-5, with D uncertain. Per the germline V gene, CDR1 is SGHDN and CDR2 is FVKESK. The CDR3 has 13 amino acids. The germline V and J ends were trimmed by 3 bases and 4 bases, with 9 bases remaining between them. CDR3 loop: CASSHNLGETQYF. In DNA, the CDR3 is TGTGCCAGCAGCCATAATTTGGGAGAGACCCAGTACTTC.